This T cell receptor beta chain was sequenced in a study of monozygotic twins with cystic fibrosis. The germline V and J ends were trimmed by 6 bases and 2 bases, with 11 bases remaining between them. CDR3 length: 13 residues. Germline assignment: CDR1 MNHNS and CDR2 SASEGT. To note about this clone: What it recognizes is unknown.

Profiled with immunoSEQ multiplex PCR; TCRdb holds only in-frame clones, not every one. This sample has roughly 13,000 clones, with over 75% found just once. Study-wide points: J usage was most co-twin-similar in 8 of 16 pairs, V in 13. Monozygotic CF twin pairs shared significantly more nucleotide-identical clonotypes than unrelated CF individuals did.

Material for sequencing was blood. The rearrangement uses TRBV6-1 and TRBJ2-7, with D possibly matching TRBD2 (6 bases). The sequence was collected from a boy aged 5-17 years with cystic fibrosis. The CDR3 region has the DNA TGTGCCAGCAGCGGCACTAGCACCTACGAGCAGTACTTC. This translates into CASSGTSTYEQYF.